This T cell receptor (beta chain) was obtained from a study of OX40 agonist ivuxolimab in advanced cancers. At the level of the study: A mean age of approximately 64 years, range about 20 to 79, was recorded, and approximately 80% were male.

Deletions cut 3 bases from V and 1 base from J, with 9 bases between. Germline CDR1 and CDR2: MNHEY and SVGAGI. The CDR3 loop spans 14 amino acids. As regards this clone: The antigen is undetermined.

Clones were read by immunoSEQ multiplex PCR, and TCRdb kept only the in-frame ones, dropping some. The repertoire holds roughly 90,000 clones, with more than 75% as singletons. Study-wide points: Among the lowest peripheral clonal expansion occurred in 0.1-3.0 mg/kg partial responders. A proportion of nonresponders additionally exhibited low normalized T-cell clonal expansion.

The source was CD4+ or CD8+ T cells sorted from blood, collected in a trial of the OX40 agonist ivuxolimab. The chain carries TRBV6-5 and TRBJ1-1; no clear D. This sequence originates from an adult with an advanced solid tumor such as melanoma, head and neck, liver or kidney cancer. In DNA form, the CDR3 reads TGTGCCAGCAGTTATGGTGGCACGAACACTGAAGCTTTCTTT. It codes for CASSYGGTNTEAFF.